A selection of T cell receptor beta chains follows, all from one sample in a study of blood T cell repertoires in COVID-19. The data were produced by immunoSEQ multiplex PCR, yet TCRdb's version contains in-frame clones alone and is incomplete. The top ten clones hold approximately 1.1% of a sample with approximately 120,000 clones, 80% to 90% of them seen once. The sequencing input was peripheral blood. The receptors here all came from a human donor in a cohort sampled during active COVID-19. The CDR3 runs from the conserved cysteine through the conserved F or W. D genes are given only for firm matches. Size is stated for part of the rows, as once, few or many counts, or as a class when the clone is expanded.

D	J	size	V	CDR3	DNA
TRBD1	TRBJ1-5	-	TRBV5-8	CASSWGQKQPQHF	TGTGCCAGCAGCTGGGGACAGAAGCAGCCCCAGCATTTT
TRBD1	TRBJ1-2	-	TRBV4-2	CASSQGTGGSGYGYTF	TGTGCCAGCAGCCAAGGAACAGGGGGATCGGGCTATGGCTACACCTTC
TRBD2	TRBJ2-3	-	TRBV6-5	CASRNSGGAVDTQYF	TGTGCCAGCAGGAATAGCGGGGGGGCTGTCGATACGCAGTATTTT
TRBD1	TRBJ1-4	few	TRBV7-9	CASSTGQGNNEKLFF	TGTGCCAGCAGCACCGGACAGGGGAATAATGAAAAACTGTTTTTT
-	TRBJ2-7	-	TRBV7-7	CATSTGYTTEQYF	TGTGCTACGTCAACAGGGTACACTACGGAGCAGTACTTC
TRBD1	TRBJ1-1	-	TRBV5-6	CASSLVGRDGQGATEAFF	TGTGCCAGCAGCTTGGTAGGGCGGGACGGACAGGGAGCAACTGAAGCTTTCTTT
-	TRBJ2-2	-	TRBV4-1	CASSGQGAGGTGELFF	-
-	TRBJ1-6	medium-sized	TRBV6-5	CASRGRDSYNSPLHF	TGTGCCAGCAGGGGCCGGGACTCCTATAATTCACCCCTCCACTTT
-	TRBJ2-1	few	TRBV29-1	CSVSAGRNEQFF	TGCAGCGTTTCGGCAGGGAGGAATGAGCAGTTCTTC
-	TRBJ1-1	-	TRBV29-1	CSTKSGYTEAFF	TGCAGCACGAAGTCCGGGTACACTGAGGCTTTCTTT
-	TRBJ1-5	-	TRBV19	CASSVQHRSYSNQPQHF	TGTGCCAGTAGTGTCCAACACAGGAGTTATAGCAATCAGCCCCAGCATTTT
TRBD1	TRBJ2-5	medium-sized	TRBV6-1	CASSEEIRGLETQYF	TGTGCCAGCAGTGAAGAAATCAGGGGGCTGGAGACCCAGTACTTC
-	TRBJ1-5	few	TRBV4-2	CASSQEVGLSNQPQHF	TGTGCCAGCAGCCAAGAGGTGGGACTTAGCAATCAGCCCCAGCATTTT
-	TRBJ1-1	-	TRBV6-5	CASMTKRDEAFF	TGTGCCAGCATGACTAAGAGGGATGAAGCTTTCTTT
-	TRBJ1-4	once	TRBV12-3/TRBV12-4	CASSWEMEKLFF	TGTGCCAGCAGTTGGGAGATGGAAAAACTGTTTTTT
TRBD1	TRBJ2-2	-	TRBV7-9	CASSHRDRDTGELFF	TGTGCCAGCAGCCACAGGGACAGAGACACCGGGGAGCTGTTTTTT
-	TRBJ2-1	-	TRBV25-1	CASSSYTYNEQFF	TGTGCCAGCTCCAGTTATACCTACAATGAGCAGTTCTTC
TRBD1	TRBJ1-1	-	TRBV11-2	CASSLGHRTGNTEAFF	TGTGCCAGCAGCTTAGGTCACCGGACAGGGAACACTGAAGCTTTCTTT
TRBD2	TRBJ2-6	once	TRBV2	CASSREELRGGWGANVLTF	TGTGCCAGCAGCCGGGAGGAGCTGAGGGGCGGATGGGGGGCCAACGTCCTGACTTTC
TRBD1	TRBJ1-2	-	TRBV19	CASSHGQGGYTF	TGTGCCAGTAGTCATGGACAGGGTGGCTACACCTTC
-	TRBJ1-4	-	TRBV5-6	CASSYDRINEKLFF	TGTGCCAGCAGCTACGACAGGATTAATGAAAAACTGTTTTTT